Presented here are 29 T cell receptor beta chains from one specimen sequenced in a study of OX40 agonist ivuxolimab in advanced cancers. The repertoire was sequenced with immunoSEQ multiplex PCR; TCRdb's copy has only in-frame clones and lacks some. This table has tens of thousands of clones, about 91% appearing once. The material sequenced was CD4+ or CD8+ T cells sorted from blood, taken in a trial of the OX40 agonist ivuxolimab. The receptors come from an adult with an advanced solid tumor such as melanoma, head and neck, liver or kidney cancer.

The chain employs TRBV7-9 and TRBJ2-5; D is possibly TRBD2 (7 bases). The CDR3 runs to 15 residues. Per the germline V gene, CDR1 is SEHNR and CDR2 is FQNEAQ (reference sequence). V lost 6 bases to trimming and J lost 6 bases, with 20 bases between them. CDR3 amino acids: CASRVGGGLPKTQYF. The CDR3 bases are TGTGCCAGCAGGGTGGGCGGGGGCCTGCCAAAGACCCAGTACTTC.

This chain connects TRBV2 to TRBJ2-7; TRBD2 agrees at 11 bases. Per germline, CDR1 SNHLY and CDR2 FYNNEI. V shed 3 bases, J shed 3 bases, and the junction held 4 bases outside the gene matches. The CDR3 spans 15 residues. The CDR3 coding sequence is TGTGCCAGCAGTGACTTCGGACTAGCGGGCTACGAGCAGTACTTC. Encoded protein: CASSDFGLAGYEQYF.

The CDR3 DNA reads TGCAGCGTTGAGATCCCGCGGGAAGAGACCCAGTACTTC. Translation: CSVEIPREETQYF. V and J are TRBV29-1 and TRBJ2-5; TRBD2 is a possible D gene (5 bases). The CDR3 length is 13 residues. Germline V lookup: CDR1 SQVTM, CDR2 ANQGSEA. Trimming removed 3 bases at V and 3 bases at J, with 11 bases between.

This clone was seen just once. J is TRBJ1-5 and V is TRBV21-1; the listed D gene, TRBD1, was not tested against the DNA. TRBV21-1 is termed a pseudogene. The CDR3 spans 17 residues. The CDR3 DNA follows: TGTGCCAGCACCACCGAGACAGGGGGAGCCCGACATCAGCCCCAGCATTTT. Protein: CASTTETGGARHQPQHF.

The genes are TRBV28 and TRBJ2-6, with a possible D match to TRBD2 (5 bases). Germline V lookup: CDR1 MDHEN, CDR2 SYDVKM. Trimming took off 7 bases at V and 15 bases at J, with 22 bases between the two ends. The CDR3 is 14 amino acids. The CDR3 sequence: CASTPGFGVPGLTF. CDR3 coding DNA: TGTGCCAGCACCCCGGGGTTCGGGGTGCCGGGCCTGACTTTC.

The chain couples TRBV6-5 to TRBJ1-2, with TRBD1 matching 7 bases. CDR1 and CDR2 (germline): MNHEY, SVGAGI. Trimming cost V 7 bases and J 7 bases; bases outside gene matches: 12. This CDR3 is 14 amino acids long. CDR3 sequence reads: CASKFSEGAGGYTF. CDR3 DNA: TGTGCCAGCAAGTTCTCGGAGGGGGCCGGTGGCTACACCTTC.

This CDR3 is CASSYREVGELFF. CDR3 DNA: TGTGCCAGCAGCTATAGAGAGGTCGGGGAGCTGTTTTTT. The V call is TRBV7-9, the J call TRBJ2-2; the D is unclear. V shed 4 bases and J shed 7 bases, with 10 bases lying between them. The CDR3 is 13 amino acids. CDR1 and CDR2 from the germline V gene are SEHNR and FQNEAQ (reference sequence).

This chain connects TRBV12-1 to TRBJ2-7; the table calls TRBD2, which could not be checked here. TRBV12-1 constitutes a pseudogene. The CDR3 runs 14 residues. CDR3 nucleotides: TGTGCCAGCAGCTTTCCGGGACTAGGACGCGAGCAGTACGTC. It yields the protein CASSFPGLGREQYV.

The genes are TRBV28 and TRBJ2-3; D is tentatively TRBD1 or TRBD2 (6 bases each). Per germline, CDR1 MDHEN and CDR2 SYDVKM. The CDR3 runs to 15 residues. V was pared by 8 bases and J by 2 bases, with 17 bases between. CDR3 DNA sequence: TGTGCCAGCCATTTAGGGGCGGGACACACAGATACGCAGTATTTT. Translating gives CASHLGAGHTDTQYF.

The rearrangement links TRBV11-2 to TRBJ2-2; D gene ambiguous. Germline loops: CDR1 SGHAT, CDR2 FQNNGV. Trimming removed 4 bases from V and 6 bases from J, with 9 bases in between. The CDR3 runs to 13 residues. CDR3 sequence reads: CASSSPGAGELFF. The CDR3 region has the DNA TGTGCCAGCAGCTCCCCGGGTGCCGGGGAGCTGTTTTTT.

This clone was observed a single time. V is TRBV7-9 and J is TRBJ2-7, with D perhaps TRBD1 or TRBD2 (5 bases each). The CDR3 has 14 residues. The germline CDR1 and CDR2 sequences are SEHNR and FQNEAQ (reference sequence). The ends were cut back, 5 bases at V and 0 bases at J, with 11 bases in the middle. CDR3 sequence: CASSQGTASYEQYV. CDR3 sequence (DNA): TGTGCCAGCAGCCAAGGGACGGCCTCCTACGAGCAGTACGTC.

The J gene is TRBJ2-7, the V gene TRBV27; D possibly matches TRBD1 or TRBD2 (5 bases each). Trimming pared 6 bases from V and 3 bases from J, leaving 12 bases between. CDR3 length equals 13 residues. Germline lookup yields CDR1 MNHEY and CDR2 SMNVEV (reference sequence). The CDR3 DNA sequence: TGTGCCAGCAGCTGGGGGTTGTTCTACGAGCAGTACTTC. Amino acids: CASSWGLFYEQYF.

The chain joins TRBV6-6 to TRBJ2-2; 11 positions agree with TRBD1. The CDR3 consists of 16 residues. In germline, CDR1 is MNHNY, CDR2 SVGAGI (reference sequence). V lost 4 bases to trimming and J lost 3 bases; unmatched junction nucleotides: 4. This CDR3 reads CASSWGQGVDTGELFF. CDR3 coding DNA: TGTGCCAGCAGTTGGGGACAGGGGGTCGACACCGGGGAGCTGTTTTTT.

This chain connects TRBV2 to TRBJ2-7; D assignment may be TRBD1 or TRBD2 (7 bases each). Germline lookup yields CDR1 SNHLY and CDR2 FYNNEI. Trimming took off 3 bases at V and 4 bases at J, with 16 bases between the two ends. The CDR3 sequence is 15 residues long. CDR3 region: CASSDPGGGGYEQYV. The CDR3 region has the DNA TGTGCCAGCAGTGACCCAGGGGGGGGCGGATACGAGCAGTACGTC.

This clone was detected once. CDR3 bases: TGTGCCAGCAGTGACCTCCCCGGACTAGCGGGGGGGCCGAGCACCGGGGAGCTGTTTTTT. Translated, it gives CASSDLPGLAGGPSTGELFF. V gene TRBV6-1 combines with J gene TRBJ2-2; 15 bases match TRBD2. The germline gives CDR1 MNHNS, CDR2 SASEGT. This CDR3 contains 20 residues. J lost 4 bases, V lost 3 bases, and 12 bases had no gene match.

The rearrangement links TRBV6-4 to TRBJ2-3; no reliable D call. V lost 3 bases and J lost 4, with 17 bases in between. From germline, CDR1 is MRHNA and CDR2 SNTAGT. The CDR3 length is 16 residues. The CDR3 is CASSEGYFPDSDTQYF. The DNA for the CDR3 is TGTGCCAGCAGTGAGGGTTACTTTCCGGATTCAGATACGCAGTATTTT.

The V call is TRBV11-3, the J call TRBJ2-1, with TRBD1 matching over 10 bases. CDR3 length equals 16 residues. The V gene's germline CDR1 is SGHNT and CDR2 YENEEA. Germline trimming cut 5 bases from V and 4 bases from J; bases unmatched to any gene: 8. CDR3 amino acids: CASSKRTGGSYNEQFF. In nucleotides, the CDR3 is TGTGCCAGCAGCAAAAGGACAGGGGGTTCATACAATGAGCAGTTCTTC.

This chain joins TRBV27 and TRBJ1-1; a weak D match, TRBD1 (5 bases). The germline CDR1 and CDR2 sequences are MNHEY and SMNVEV (reference sequence). This CDR3 comprises 15 residues. Between the trimmed V and J ends, which lost 2 bases and 5 bases, there was a span of 15 bases. CDR3 nucleotides: TGTGCCAGCAGTTTAATCCCCAGGGTAGGAACTGAAGCTTTCTTT. As protein: CASSLIPRVGTEAFF.

The chain employs TRBV4-1 and TRBJ2-1; D is perhaps TRBD1 (5 bases). The CDR3 covers 16 residues. The V gene's germline CDR1 is MGHRA and CDR2 YSYEKL. V shed 2 bases and J shed 8 bases, with 19 bases lying between them. The CDR3 sequence: CASSQLLTAGSHEQFF. In nucleotides, the CDR3 is TGCGCCAGCAGCCAACTTCTGACAGCAGGTTCGCATGAGCAGTTCTTC.

The chain recombines TRBV11-2 with TRBJ2-5; 11 bases map to TRBD2. J was trimmed by 1 base and V by 1 base; bases with no gene match: 11. This CDR3 comprises 19 residues. Germline CDR1 SGHAT, CDR2 FQNNGV. The CDR3 DNA is TGTGCCAGCAGCTTAGGGGTCCTAGCGGGAGGTCTGGGCCAAGAGACCCAGTACTTC. Translation: CASSLGVLAGGLGQETQYF.

The J gene is TRBJ2-4, the V gene TRBV5-1, with 8 bases fitting TRBD1. CDR1 is SGHRS, CDR2 YFSETQ, per germline. CDR3 length equals 15 residues. V lost 4 bases to trimming and J lost 8 bases; unmatched junction nucleotides: 11. This chain's CDR3 is CASSPWTGRKDIQYF. Written as DNA, the CDR3 is TGCGCCAGCAGCCCTTGGACAGGGCGGAAGGACATTCAGTACTTC.

V is TRBV4-1 and J is TRBJ1-2; the D gene is possibly TRBD1 (6 bases). Germline V gene sequence: CDR1 MGHRA, CDR2 YSYEKL. The CDR3 contains 17 residues. V was trimmed by 0 bases and J by 6 bases, leaving 20 bases between them. The CDR3 nucleotides are TGCGCCAGCAGCCAAGATCAGGACAGCGATCTCCGTAATGGCTACACCTTC. Translating gives CASSQDQDSDLRNGYTF.

The J gene is TRBJ2-7, the V gene TRBV9, with TRBD1 matching over 7 bases. The J segment lost 5 bases and the V segment lost 0 bases, leaving 8 bases of the junction unmatched. CDR3 length equals 15 residues. CDR1 and CDR2 from the germline V gene are SGDLS and YYNGEE. The CDR3 here is CASSVDGIGGNEQYF. CDR3 in DNA: TGTGCCAGCAGCGTAGATGGAATAGGGGGCAACGAGCAGTACTTC.

The genes are TRBV15 and TRBJ2-1, with D perhaps given as TRBD1 or TRBD2 (5 bases each). V was clipped by 3 bases and J by 5 bases, with 17 bases between them. This CDR3 contains 16 residues. Per the germline V gene, CDR1 is LNHNV and CDR2 is YYDKDF (reference sequence). CDR3 bases: TGTGCCACCAGCAGGCGCCGGGACGCAGGGAACAATGAGCAGTTCTTC. Translating gives CATSRRRDAGNNEQFF.

The CDR3 region is CASSLNELVSYEQYF. As DNA, the CDR3 is TGTGCCAGCAGCTTAAACGAGTTGGTATCCTACGAGCAGTACTTC. The chain recombines TRBV11-2 with TRBJ2-7; D is uncertain. Trimming shortened V by 2 bases and J by 1 base, and 12 bases separated the two germline ends. The CDR3 is 15 amino acids. Germline CDR1 SGHAT, CDR2 FQNNGV.

The chain uses TRBV4-1 and TRBJ1-5; weak D call: TRBD1 (5 bases). Germline CDR1 MGHRA, CDR2 YSYEKL. This CDR3 is built from 18 residues. The V end was cut by 4 bases, the J end by 2 bases, with 21 bases between. CDR3 sequence reads: CASSPRDFRVAGNQPQHF. In DNA form, the CDR3 reads TGCGCCAGCAGCCCCCGGGACTTTAGGGTAGCGGGCAATCAGCCCCAGCATTTT.

The chain links TRBV5-6 to TRBJ1-2; D unresolved. From germline, CDR1 is SGHDT and CDR2 YYEEEE. The CDR3 contains 12 residues. The V and J ends lost 6 bases and 8 bases respectively, with 14 bases between them. DNA of the CDR3: TGTGCCAGCACCGCCCACACCCACGGCTACACCTTC. Its translation: CASTAHTHGYTF.

V and J are TRBV4-1 and TRBJ1-2; D gene unclear. Per germline, CDR1 MGHRA and CDR2 YSYEKL. The V gene lost 2 bases and the J gene lost 1 base, with 5 bases spanning the gap. The CDR3 is 13 residues long. The CDR3 sequence is CASSQTINYGYTF. The CDR3 DNA is TGCGCCAGCAGCCAAACCATTAACTATGGCTACACCTTC.

V and J are TRBV7-3 and TRBJ2-1; D gene unclear. The CDR3 contains 12 residues. Per germline, CDR1 SGHTA and CDR2 FQGTGA. Trimming removed 3 bases at V and 6 bases at J, with 6 bases between. Here the CDR3 DNA reads TGTGCCAGCAGCTTCCTTGGCAATGAGCAGTTCTTC. This translates into CASSFLGNEQFF. The entire variable domain, with the rest obtained from reference TRBV7-3 and TRBJ2-1, is as follows: GAGVSQTPSNKVTEKGKYVELRCDPISGHTALYWYRQSLGQGPEFLIYFQGTGAADDSGLPNDRFFAVRPEGSVSTLKIQRTERGDSAVYLCASSFLGNEQFFGPGTRLTVL.